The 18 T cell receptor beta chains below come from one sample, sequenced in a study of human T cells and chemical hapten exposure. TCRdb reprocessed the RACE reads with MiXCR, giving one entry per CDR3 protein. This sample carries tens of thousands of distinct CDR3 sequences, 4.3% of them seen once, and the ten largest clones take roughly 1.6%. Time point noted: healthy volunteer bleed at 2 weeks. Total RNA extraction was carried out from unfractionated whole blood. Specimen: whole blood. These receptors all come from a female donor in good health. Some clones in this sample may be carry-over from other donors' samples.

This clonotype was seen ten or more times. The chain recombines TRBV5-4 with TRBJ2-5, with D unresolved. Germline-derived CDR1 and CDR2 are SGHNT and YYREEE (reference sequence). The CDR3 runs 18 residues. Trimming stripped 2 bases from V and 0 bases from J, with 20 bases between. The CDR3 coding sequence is TGTGCCAGCAGCTTTTACGGCCAGCTGTACCCCTACCAAGAGACCCAGTACTTC. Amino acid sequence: CASSFYGQLYPYQETQYF.

CDR3 sequence: CASSTAGGLYPYEQYF. In nucleotides, the CDR3 is TGTGCCAGTAGTACTGCGGGGGGACTTTATCCCTACGAGCAGTACTTC. V usage is TRBV19 and J usage is TRBJ2-7; 8 bases fit TRBD2. This CDR3 comprises 16 residues. CDR1 is LNHDA and CDR2 is SQIVND in the germline V gene (reference sequence). With V trimmed by 4 bases and J by 2 bases, 10 bases remained unmatched.

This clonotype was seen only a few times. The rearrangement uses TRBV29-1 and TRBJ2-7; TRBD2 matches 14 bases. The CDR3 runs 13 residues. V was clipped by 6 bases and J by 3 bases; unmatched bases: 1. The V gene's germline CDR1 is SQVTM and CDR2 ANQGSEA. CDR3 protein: CSVGTSGGYEQYF. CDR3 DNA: TGCAGCGTGGGGACTAGCGGGGGCTACGAGCAGTACTTC.

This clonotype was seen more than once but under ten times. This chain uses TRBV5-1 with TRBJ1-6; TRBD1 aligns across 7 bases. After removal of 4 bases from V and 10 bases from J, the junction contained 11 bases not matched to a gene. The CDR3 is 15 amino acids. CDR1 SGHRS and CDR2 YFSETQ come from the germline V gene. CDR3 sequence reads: CASSRITGVRSPLHF. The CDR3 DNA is TGCGCCAGCAGCCGCATTACAGGGGTACGATCACCCCTCCACTTT.

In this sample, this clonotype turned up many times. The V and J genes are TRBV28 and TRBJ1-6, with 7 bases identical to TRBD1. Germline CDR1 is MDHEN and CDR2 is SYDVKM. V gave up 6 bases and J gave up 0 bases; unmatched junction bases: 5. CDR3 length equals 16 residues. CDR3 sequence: CASSPGQSSYNSPLHF. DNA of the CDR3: TGTGCCAGCAGCCCGGGACAGAGCTCCTATAATTCACCCCTCCACTTT.

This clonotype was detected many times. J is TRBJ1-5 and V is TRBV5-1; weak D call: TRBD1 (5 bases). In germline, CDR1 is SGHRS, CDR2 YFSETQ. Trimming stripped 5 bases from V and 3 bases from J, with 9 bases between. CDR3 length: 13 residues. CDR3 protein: CASRGDSNQPQHF. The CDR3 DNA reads TGCGCCAGCAGGGGGGACTCCAATCAGCCCCAGCATTTT.

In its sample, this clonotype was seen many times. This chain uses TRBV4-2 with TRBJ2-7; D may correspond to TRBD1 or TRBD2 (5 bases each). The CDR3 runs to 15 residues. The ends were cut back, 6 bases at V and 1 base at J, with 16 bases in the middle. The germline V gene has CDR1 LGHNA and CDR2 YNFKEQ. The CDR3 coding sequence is TGTGCCAGCAGGAGCAATCCCGGGGCATCCTACGAGCAGTACTTC. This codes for CASRSNPGASYEQYF.

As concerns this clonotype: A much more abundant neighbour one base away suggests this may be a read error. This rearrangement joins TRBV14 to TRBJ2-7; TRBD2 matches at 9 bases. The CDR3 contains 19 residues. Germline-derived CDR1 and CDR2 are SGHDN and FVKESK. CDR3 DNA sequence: TGTGCCAGCAGCCAACGGATAGGGCTCCTAGCGGGGTTCTCCGACGAGCAGTACTTC. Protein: CASSQRIGLLAGFSDEQYF.

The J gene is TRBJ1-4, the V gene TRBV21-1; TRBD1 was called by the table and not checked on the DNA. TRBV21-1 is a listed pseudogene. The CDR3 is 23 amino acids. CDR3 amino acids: CASSKDRVTGPIGSGPTNEKLFF. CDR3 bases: TGTGCCAGCAGCAAAGACAGGGTGACGGGCCCAATAGGGTCGGGCCCAACTAATGAAAAACTGTTTTTT.

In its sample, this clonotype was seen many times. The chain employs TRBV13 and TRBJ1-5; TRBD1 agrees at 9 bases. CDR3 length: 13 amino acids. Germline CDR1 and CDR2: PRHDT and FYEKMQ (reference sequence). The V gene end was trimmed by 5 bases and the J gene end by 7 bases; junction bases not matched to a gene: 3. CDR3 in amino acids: CASSRDRDQPQHF. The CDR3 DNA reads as TGTGCCAGCAGCCGGGACAGGGACCAGCCCCAGCATTTT.

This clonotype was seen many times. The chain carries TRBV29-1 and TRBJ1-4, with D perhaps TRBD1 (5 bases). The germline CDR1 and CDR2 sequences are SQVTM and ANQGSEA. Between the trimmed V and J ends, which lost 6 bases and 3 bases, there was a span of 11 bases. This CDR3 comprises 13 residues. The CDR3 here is CSVGTYPNEKLFF. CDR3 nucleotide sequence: TGCAGCGTGGGGACCTACCCTAATGAAAAACTGTTTTTT. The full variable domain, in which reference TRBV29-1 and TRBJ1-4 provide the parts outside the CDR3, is SAVISQKPSRDICQRGTSLTIQCQVDSQVTMMFWYRQQPGQSLTLIATANQGSEATYESGFVIDKFPISRPNLTFSTLTVSNMSPEDSSIYLCSVGTYPNEKLFFGSGTQLSVL.

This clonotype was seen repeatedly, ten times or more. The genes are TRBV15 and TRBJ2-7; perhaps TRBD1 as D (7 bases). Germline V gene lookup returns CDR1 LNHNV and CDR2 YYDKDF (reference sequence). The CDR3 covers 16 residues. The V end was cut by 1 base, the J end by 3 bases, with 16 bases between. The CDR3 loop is CATSRGFGRGDYEQYF. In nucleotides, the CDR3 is TGTGCCACCAGCAGAGGATTTGGCAGGGGGGACTACGAGCAGTACTTC.

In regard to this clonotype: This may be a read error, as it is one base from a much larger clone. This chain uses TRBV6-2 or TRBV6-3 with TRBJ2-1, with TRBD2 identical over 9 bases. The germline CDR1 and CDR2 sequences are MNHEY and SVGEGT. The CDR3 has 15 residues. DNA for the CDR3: TGTGCCGGCAGTGCGTTAGCGGGGGTCTACAATGAGCAGTTCTTC. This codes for CAGSALAGVYNEQFF.

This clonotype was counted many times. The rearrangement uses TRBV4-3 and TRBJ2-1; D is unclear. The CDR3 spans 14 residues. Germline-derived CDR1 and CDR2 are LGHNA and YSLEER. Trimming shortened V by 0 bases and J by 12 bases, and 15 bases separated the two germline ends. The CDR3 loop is CASSQDILPMGQFF. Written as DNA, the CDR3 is TGCGCCAGCAGCCAAGATATCCTCCCGATGGGGCAGTTCTTC.

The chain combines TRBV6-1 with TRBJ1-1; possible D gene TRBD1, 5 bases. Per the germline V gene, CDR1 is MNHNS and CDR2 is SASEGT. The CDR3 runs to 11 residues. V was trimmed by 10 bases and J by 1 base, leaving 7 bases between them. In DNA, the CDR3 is TGTGCCACCCAGGGGAACACTGAAGCTTTCTTT. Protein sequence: CATQGNTEAFF.

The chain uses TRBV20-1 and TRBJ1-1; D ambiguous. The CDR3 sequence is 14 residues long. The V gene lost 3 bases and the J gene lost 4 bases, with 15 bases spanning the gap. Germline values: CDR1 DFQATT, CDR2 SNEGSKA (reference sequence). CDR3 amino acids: CSASPRRRGTEAFF. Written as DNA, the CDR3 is TGCAGTGCTAGTCCCAGGCGCCGTGGCACTGAAGCTTTCTTT.

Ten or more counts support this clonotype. The CDR3 sequence: CASSLGGGAETQYF. The CDR3 DNA is TGTGCCAGCAGTTTAGGCGGGGGGGCCGAGACCCAGTACTTC. The chain is built from TRBV12-3 or TRBV12-4 and TRBJ2-5; TRBD2 aligns across 9 bases. This CDR3 contains 14 residues. V gave up 1 base and J gave up 5 bases; unmatched junction bases: 2.

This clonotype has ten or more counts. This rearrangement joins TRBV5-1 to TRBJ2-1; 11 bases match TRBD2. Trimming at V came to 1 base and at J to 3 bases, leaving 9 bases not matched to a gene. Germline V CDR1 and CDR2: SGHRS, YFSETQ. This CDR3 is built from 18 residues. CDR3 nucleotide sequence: TGCGCCAGCAGCTTGTCCCTAGCGGGGGGACGCATCTACAATGAGCAGTTCTTC. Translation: CASSLSLAGGRIYNEQFF.